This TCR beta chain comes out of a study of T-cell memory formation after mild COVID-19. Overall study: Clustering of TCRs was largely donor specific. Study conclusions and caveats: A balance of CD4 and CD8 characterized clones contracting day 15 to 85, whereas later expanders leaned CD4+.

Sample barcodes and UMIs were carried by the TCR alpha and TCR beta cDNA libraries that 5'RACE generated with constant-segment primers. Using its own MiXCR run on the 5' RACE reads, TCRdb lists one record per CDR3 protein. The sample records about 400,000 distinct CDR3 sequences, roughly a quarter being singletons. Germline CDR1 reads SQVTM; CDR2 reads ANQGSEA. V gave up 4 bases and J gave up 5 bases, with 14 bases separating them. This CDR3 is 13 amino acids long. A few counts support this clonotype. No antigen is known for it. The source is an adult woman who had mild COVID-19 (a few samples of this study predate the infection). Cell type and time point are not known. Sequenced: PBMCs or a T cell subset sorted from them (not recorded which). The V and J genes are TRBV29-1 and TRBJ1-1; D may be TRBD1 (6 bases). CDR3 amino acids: CSVVGGARTEAFF. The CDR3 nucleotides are TGCAGCGTTGTAGGGGGGGCGCGAACTGAAGCTTTCTTT.